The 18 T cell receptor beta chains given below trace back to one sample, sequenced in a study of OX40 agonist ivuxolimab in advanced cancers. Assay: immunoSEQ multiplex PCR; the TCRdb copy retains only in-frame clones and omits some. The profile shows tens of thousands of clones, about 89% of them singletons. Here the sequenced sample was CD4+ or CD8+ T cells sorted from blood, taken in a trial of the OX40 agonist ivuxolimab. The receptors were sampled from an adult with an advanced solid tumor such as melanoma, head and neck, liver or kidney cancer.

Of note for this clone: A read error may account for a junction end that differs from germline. The CDR3 DNA is TGTGCTAGCAGCTTAGTGTTTGCGGGAGGGGTCAATGAGCAGTTCTTC. This sequence encodes CASSLVFAGGVNEQFF. This sequence joins TRBV7-7 and TRBJ2-1, with 9 bases fitting TRBD2. Looked up from germline, CDR1 is SSHAT and CDR2 is FNYEAQ (reference sequence). The CDR3 length is 16 residues.

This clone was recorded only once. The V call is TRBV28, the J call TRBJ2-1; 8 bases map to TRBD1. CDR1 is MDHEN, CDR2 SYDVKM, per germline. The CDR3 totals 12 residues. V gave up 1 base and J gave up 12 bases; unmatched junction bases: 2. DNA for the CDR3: TGTGCCAGCAGTTTATCAGGACAGGGGCAGTTCTTC. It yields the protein CASSLSGQGQFF.

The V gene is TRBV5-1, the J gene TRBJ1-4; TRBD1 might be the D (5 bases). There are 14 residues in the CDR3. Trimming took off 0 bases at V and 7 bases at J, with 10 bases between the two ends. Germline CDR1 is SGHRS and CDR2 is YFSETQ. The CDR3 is CASSLEGVREKLFF. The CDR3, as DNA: TGCGCCAGCAGCTTGGAAGGGGTTCGTGAAAAACTGTTTTTT.

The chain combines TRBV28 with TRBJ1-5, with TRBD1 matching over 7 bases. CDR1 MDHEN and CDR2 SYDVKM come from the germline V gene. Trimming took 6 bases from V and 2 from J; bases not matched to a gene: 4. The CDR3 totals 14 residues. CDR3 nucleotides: TGTGCCAGCAGCCCGGGACAGCGCAATCAGCCCCAGCATTTT. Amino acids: CASSPGQRNQPQHF.

Here the CDR3 reads CASSQNGVVETEAFF. As DNA, the CDR3 is TGTGCCAGCAGCCAGAACGGGGTAGTGGAGACTGAAGCTTTCTTT. The chain carries TRBV11-2 and TRBJ1-1; D remains unclear. The germline V gene encodes CDR1 SGHAT and CDR2 FQNNGV. The V end lost 5 bases, the J end lost 5 bases, and 18 bases lay between the germline ends. The CDR3 totals 15 residues.

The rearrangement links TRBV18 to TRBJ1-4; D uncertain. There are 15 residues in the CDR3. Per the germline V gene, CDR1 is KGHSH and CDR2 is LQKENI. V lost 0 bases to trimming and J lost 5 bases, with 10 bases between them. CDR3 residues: CASSPPTVMNEKLFF. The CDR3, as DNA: TGTGCCAGCTCACCACCCACAGTCATGAATGAAAAACTGTTTTTT.

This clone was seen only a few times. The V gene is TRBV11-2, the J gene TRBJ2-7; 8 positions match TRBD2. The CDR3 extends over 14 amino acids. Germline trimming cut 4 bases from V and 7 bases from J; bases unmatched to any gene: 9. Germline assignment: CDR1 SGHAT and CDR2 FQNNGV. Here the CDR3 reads CASSSPLAALEQYF. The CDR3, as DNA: TGTGCCAGCAGCTCGCCACTAGCGGCGTTAGAGCAGTACTTC.

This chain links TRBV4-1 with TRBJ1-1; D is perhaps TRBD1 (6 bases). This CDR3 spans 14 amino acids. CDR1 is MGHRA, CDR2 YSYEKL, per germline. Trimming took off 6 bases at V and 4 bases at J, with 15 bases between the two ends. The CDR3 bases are TGCGCCAGCAGGAACAGGGCCCACGGCACTGAAGCTTTCTTT. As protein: CASRNRAHGTEAFF.

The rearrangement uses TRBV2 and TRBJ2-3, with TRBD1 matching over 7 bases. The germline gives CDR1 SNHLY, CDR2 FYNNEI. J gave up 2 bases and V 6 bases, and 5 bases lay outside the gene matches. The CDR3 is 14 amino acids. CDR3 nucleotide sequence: TGTGCCAGCAGATTGACAGGGTACACAGATACGCAGTATTTT. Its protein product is CASRLTGYTDTQYF.

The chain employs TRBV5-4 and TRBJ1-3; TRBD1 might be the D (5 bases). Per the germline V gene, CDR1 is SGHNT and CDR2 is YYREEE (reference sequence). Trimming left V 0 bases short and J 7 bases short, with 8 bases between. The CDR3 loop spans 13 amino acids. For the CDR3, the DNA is TGTGCCAGCAGCTTGGCGACAGAGAACACCATATATTTT. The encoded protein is CASSLATENTIYF.

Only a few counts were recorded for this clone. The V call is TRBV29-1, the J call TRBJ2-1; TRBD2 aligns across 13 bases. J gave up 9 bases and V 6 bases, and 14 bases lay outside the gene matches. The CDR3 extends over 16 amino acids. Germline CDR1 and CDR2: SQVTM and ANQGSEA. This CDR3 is CSVPAAGTSGTSEQFF. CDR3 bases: TGCAGCGTCCCAGCGGCCGGGACTAGCGGGACAAGTGAGCAGTTCTTC.

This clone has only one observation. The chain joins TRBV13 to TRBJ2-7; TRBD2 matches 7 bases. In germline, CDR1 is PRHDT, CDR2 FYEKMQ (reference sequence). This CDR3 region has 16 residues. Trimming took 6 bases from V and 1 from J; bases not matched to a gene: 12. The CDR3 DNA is TGTGCCAGCAGTCACATTTTCGGGCGGGAGTCCTACGAGCAGTACTTC. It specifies CASSHIFGRESYEQYF.

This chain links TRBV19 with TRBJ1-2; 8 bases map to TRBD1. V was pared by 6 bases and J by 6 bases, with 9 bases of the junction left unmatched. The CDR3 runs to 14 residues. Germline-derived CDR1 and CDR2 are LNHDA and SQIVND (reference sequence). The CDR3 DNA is TGTGCCAGTAGGGACAGGGATTTGTTGGATGGCTACACCTTC. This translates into CASRDRDLLDGYTF. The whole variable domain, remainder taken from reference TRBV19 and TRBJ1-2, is DGGITQSPKYLFRKEGQNVTLSCEQNLNHDAMYWYRQDPGQGLRLIYYSQIVNDFQKGDIAEGYSVSREKKESFPLTVTSAQKNPTAFYLCASRDRDLLDGYTFGSGTRLTVV.

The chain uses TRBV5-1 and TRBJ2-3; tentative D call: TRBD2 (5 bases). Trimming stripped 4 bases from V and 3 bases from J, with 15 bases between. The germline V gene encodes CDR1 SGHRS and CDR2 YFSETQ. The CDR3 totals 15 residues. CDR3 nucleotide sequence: TGCGCCAGCAGCCCGAGGGCGGTAGGGACAGATACGCAGTATTTT. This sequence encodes CASSPRAVGTDTQYF.

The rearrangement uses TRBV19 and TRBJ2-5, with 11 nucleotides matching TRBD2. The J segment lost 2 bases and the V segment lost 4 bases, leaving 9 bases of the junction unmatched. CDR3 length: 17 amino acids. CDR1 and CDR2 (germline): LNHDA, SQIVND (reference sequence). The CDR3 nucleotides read TGTGCCAGTAGTACACCGCGACTAGCGGGGATACAAGAGACCCAGTACTTC. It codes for CASSTPRLAGIQETQYF.

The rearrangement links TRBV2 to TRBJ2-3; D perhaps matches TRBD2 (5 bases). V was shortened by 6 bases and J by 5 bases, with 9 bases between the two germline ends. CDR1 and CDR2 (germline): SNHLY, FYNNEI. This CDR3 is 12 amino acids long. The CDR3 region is CASSNSGDTQYF. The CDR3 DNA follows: TGTGCCAGCAGCAACAGCGGAGATACGCAGTATTTT.

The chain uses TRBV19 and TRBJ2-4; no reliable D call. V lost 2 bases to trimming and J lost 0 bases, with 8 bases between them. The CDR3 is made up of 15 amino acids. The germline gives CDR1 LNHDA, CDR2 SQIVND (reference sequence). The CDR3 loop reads CASSIQEVAKNIQYF. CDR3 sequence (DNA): TGTGCCAGTAGTATACAGGAAGTAGCCAAAAACATTCAGTACTTC.

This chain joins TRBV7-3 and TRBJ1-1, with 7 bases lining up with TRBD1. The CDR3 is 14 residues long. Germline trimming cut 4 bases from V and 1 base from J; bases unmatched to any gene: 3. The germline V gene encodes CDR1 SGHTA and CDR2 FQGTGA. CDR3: CASSSGQPNTEAFF. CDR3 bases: TGTGCCAGCAGCTCGGGACAGCCGAACACTGAAGCTTTCTTT.